What follows is one TCR beta chain and its context. It has no known antigen specificity. The input lacks base qualities; no much larger clone sits a single base away. This sample is drawn from a study of T cell responses to AZD1222 COVID-19 vaccine (dated by TCRdb to about 2021). For context, the study as a whole: Because spike-specific TCR depth and breadth did not differ between the two schedules, AZD1222 recipients who got a second dose at roughly 4 weeks were pooled with those who got a second dose at roughly 12 weeks. A total of 233 trial participants underwent TCR sequencing, of whom about 200 had received two doses of AZD1222 and some 25 had received two doses of the MenACWY control vaccine. Enrollment into the trials was organized by age into subgroups of 18-55, 56-69 and 70-plus years, and those subgroups contained approximately 160, 26 and 62 TCR-sequenced participants, respectively. The study at large found these results: In the small 56-69-year group, the increase in depth fell short of significance, most likely because of low power. Conclusions about previously exposed vaccinees are limited, since just 6 or 7 AZD1222 recipients were seropositive for SARS-CoV-2 at baseline. No day 14 peak-response samples were available, so repertoires were characterized only after the peak T cell response. Spike-specific TCR breadth and depth rose significantly after two AZD1222 doses compared with day 0 and with MenACWY recipients. Epitopes outside the regions mutated in the B.1.351 and B.1.1.7 variants were reportedly recognized by nearly half of the unique spike-specific TCRs. The vaccine-associated CD4 TCRs covered the entire spike protein, and the dominant responses fell in regions 160-218 and 743-854. Most participants were white British and females outnumbered males, and the authors suggested that clonal diversity may have been underestimated.

The CDR3 regions of human TCRbeta chains were analyzed by immunosequencing. As for how the authors treated the data: TCRs in the repertoires were matched against a reference library of SARS-CoV-2-specific TCRs that had been generated with the MIRA antigen-specificity platform. Breadth was defined as the fraction of unique TCRs that were SARS-CoV-2-associated, and depth was defined as the fraction of total T cells that were SARS-CoV-2-associated. Using the MIRA data, every spike-specific TCR was mapped to the spike region that the TCR reacted to and assigned to either a CD4 or a CD8 class. Log10-transformed breadth and depth values were compared by one-way ANOVA with Sidak's multiple comparisons tests. TCRdb re-hosts the immuneACCESS table, in-frame sequences only. Its copies lack some clones; in the studies checked, an unresolved V gene accounts for under half of them, and the cause for the rest is not known. That table furnishes V, J and clone size, whereas the DNA furnished D and trimming. Recorded for this sample are about 92,000 clones; 85% to 90% of them occurred a single time. Approximately 10% of the sample is taken by the ten largest.

V is trimmed back by 0 bases and J by 6 bases, and the junction contains 9 bases that no gene match accounts for. The CDR3 runs 18 amino acids, cysteine and phenylalanine included. Only the CDR3 DNA stays, 54 bases, in frame from base 1. CDR1 and CDR2 are read off the germline V gene as ENHRY and SYGVKD. The time point label, read with the paper, signifies: baseline before first vaccination. The vaccinee samples were drawn from two UK trials, COV001 and COV002, one of which was a single-blind randomized controlled phase 2/3 trial testing AZD1222 (ChAdOx1 nCoV-19) in healthy adults. Trial participant PBMC samples were collected at day 0 and day 28 after the second dose for TCRbeta chain sequencing.

This clonotype was sampled from an adult in good health. Material: peripheral blood, obtained on day 0 of AZD1222 vaccination. Recombination linked TRBV10-3 to TRBJ2-1, with 12 central nucleotides matching TRBD2. DNA sequence: TGTGCCATCAGTGAGTCGGGGACTAGCGGGCGTCCGGGCAATGAGCAGTTCTTC. Its translation is CAISESGTSGRPGNEQFF.